This T cell receptor beta chain emerged from a study of blood T cell repertoires in COVID-19. About the study: Researchers got acute and convalescent COVID-19 samples from the United States, Italy and Spain. In each case, the material was cDNA or gDNA derived from T cells, B-cell-depleted T cells, or PBMCs.

Trimming took off 3 bases at V and 0 bases at J, with 12 bases between the two ends. Germline V gene sequence: CDR1 KGHSH, CDR2 LQKENI. The CDR3 covers 16 residues. Authors' processing steps: Amplifying reference gene primers gave estimates of nucleated cell counts. The repertoire was sequenced with immunoSEQ multiplex PCR; TCRdb's copy has only in-frame clones and lacks some. The V and J calls and clone size were taken over from that table, and D and trimming were inferred from the DNA. The sample records around 400,000 clones, 70% to 90% being singletons. While infection was still active, Seattle patients were enrolled and then followed longitudinally. In its sample, this clone was seen a few times.

The specimen sequenced was peripheral blood. This clonotype was obtained from a woman aged 55-69 years with COVID-19, enrolled during active disease. The chain has TRBV18 and TRBJ1-3; D ambiguous. CDR3 sequence: CASSPGGLLSGNTIYF. CDR3 bases: TGTGCCAGCTCACCGGGCGGACTCCTCTCTGGAAACACCATATATTTT. Drawing the rest from reference TRBV18 and TRBJ1-3, the complete variable domain is NAGVMQNPRHLVRRRGQEARLRCSPMKGHSHVYWYRQLPEEGLKFMVYLQKENIIDESGMPKERFSAEFPKEGPSILRIQQVVRGDSAAYFCASSPGGLLSGNTIYFGEGSWLTVV.